This TCR beta chain was retrieved from a study of T-cell reconstitution after alpha-beta-depleted transplantation in children. Broader study findings: Some patients' high day-60 TCRbeta diversity was traced to surviving recipient T cells and thymic progenitors.

To note about this clonotype: Antigen: not known.

V lost 1 base and J 7 bases, leaving 23 bases between the germline ends. This CDR3 contains 18 residues. Germline lookup yields CDR1 LGHDT and CDR2 YNNKEL (reference sequence). The authors prepared the TCRbeta library with unique molecular identifiers. TCRdb analysed the PCR reads with MiXCR anew, one entry per CDR3 protein. The sample lists about 980,000 distinct CDR3 sequences, around 30% occurring once. This TCR was recovered from a boy under three years old who had a stem cell transplant for SCID, so the T cells may come from the graft donor. The sample in question was PBMCs, mostly from graft donor cells, obtained 360 days after TCRalphabeta/CD19-depleted stem cell transplant. The chain uses TRBV3-1 and TRBJ2-1; a weak D match, TRBD2 (7 bases). CDR3 bases: TGTGCCAGCAGCCAAGTCATCAGAGGACAGCGGGGATGGAATGAGCAGTTCTTC. Translating it yields CASSQVIRGQRGWNEQFF.